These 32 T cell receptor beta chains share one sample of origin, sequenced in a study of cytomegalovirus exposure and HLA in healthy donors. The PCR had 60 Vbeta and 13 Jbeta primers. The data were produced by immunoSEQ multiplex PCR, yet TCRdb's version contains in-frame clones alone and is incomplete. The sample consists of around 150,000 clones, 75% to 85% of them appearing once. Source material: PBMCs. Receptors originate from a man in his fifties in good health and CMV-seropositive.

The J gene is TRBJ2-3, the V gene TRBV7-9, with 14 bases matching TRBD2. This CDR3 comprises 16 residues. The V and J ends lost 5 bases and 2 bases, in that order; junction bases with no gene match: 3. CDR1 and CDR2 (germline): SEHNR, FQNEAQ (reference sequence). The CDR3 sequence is CASSLGLAGDTDTQYF. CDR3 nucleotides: TGTGCCAGCAGCCTGGGACTAGCGGGGGACACAGATACGCAGTATTTT. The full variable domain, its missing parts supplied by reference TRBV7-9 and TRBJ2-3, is DTGVSQNPRHKITKRGQNVTFRCDPISEHNRLYWYRQTLGQGPEFLTYFQNEAQLEKSRLLSDRFSAERPKGSFSTLEIQRTEQGDSAMYLCASSLGLAGDTDTQYFGPGTRLTVL.

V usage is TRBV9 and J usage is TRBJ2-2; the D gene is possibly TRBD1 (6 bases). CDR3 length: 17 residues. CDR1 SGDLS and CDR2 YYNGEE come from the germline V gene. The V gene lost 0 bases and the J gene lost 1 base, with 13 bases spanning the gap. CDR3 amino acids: CASSVGEGRGNTGELFF. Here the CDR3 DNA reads TGTGCCAGCAGCGTAGGTGAGGGCAGGGGGAACACCGGGGAGCTGTTTTTT.

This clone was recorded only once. The CDR3 region has the DNA TGTGCCAGCAGCTTCTCTAGCACAGATACGCAGTATTTT. It is translated as CASSFSSTDTQYF. The chain combines TRBV7-9 with TRBJ2-3; no firm D call. In germline, CDR1 is SEHNR, CDR2 FQNEAQ (reference sequence). This CDR3 comprises 13 residues. Trimming shortened V by 3 bases and J by 0 bases, and 4 bases separated the two germline ends.

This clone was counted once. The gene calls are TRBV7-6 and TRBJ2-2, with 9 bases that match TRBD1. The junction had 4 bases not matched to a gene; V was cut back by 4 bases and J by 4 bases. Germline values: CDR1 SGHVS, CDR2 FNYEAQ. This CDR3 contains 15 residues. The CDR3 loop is CASSSRTGVTGELFF. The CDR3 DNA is TGTGCCAGCAGCTCCAGGACAGGGGTCACCGGGGAGCTGTTTTTT.

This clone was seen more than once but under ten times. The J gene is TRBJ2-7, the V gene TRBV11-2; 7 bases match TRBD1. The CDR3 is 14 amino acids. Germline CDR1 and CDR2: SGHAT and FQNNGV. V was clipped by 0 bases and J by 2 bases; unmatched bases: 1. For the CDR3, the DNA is TGTGCCAGCAGCTTAGATAGGGGGCCCTACGAGCAGTACTTC. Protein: CASSLDRGPYEQYF.

The CDR3 loop reads CASSPRLAGGREQYF. CDR3 coding DNA: TGTGCCAGCAGTCCGAGACTAGCGGGAGGGCGCGAGCAGTACTTC. The chain employs TRBV28 and TRBJ2-7; the match to TRBD2 covers 14 bases. Germline V gene lookup returns CDR1 MDHEN and CDR2 SYDVKM. Trimming at V came to 5 bases and at J to 6 bases, leaving 6 bases not matched to a gene. The length of the CDR3 is 15 residues. The whole variable domain, filled in from reference TRBV28 and TRBJ2-7, reads DVKVTQSSRYLVKRTGEKVFLECVQDMDHENMFWYRQDPGLGLRLIYFSYDVKMKEKGDIPEGYSVSREKKERFSLILESASTNQTSMYLCASSPRLAGGREQYFGPGTRLTVT.

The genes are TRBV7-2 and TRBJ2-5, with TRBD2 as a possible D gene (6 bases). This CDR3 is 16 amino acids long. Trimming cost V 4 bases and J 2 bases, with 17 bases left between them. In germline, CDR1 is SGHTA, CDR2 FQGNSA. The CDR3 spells CASSSFSSGLQETQYF. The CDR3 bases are TGTGCCAGCAGCTCCTTCTCCAGCGGGCTACAAGAGACCCAGTACTTC.

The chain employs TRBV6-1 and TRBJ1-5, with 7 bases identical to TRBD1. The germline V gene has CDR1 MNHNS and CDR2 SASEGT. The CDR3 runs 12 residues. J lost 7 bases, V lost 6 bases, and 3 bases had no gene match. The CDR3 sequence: CASRQGGQPQHF. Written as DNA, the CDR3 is TGTGCCAGCAGGCAGGGGGGCCAGCCCCAGCATTTT.

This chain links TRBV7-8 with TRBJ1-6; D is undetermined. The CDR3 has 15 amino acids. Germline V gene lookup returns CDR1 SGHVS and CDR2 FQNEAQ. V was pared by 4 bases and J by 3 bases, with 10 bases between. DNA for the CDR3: TGTGCCAGCAGCTCGGACTCCAACTATAATTCACCCCTCCACTTT. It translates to CASSSDSNYNSPLHF.

CDR3 coding DNA: TGTGCCAGCAGTTACGCGACGACATCGTGGCAGTACTTC. Its translation is CASSYATTSWQYF. This sequence joins TRBV6-5 and TRBJ2-7; D is undetermined. The CDR3 is made up of 13 amino acids. Germline V gene data show CDR1 as MNHEY and CDR2 as SVGAGI. Between the trimmed V and J ends, which lost 2 bases and 9 bases, there was a span of 14 bases.

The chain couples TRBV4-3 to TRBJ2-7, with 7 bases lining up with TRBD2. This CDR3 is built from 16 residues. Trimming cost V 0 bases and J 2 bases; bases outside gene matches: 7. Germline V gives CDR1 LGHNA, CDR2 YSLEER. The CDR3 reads CASSQDWASGAYEQYF. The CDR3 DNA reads TGCGCCAGCAGCCAAGATTGGGCTAGCGGCGCCTACGAGCAGTACTTC.

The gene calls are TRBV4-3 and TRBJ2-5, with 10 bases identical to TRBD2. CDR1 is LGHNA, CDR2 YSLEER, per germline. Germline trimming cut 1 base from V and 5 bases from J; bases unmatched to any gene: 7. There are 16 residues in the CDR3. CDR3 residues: CASSQGSLAGEETQYF. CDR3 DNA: TGCGCCAGCAGCCAAGGCTCTCTAGCGGGAGAGGAGACCCAGTACTTC.

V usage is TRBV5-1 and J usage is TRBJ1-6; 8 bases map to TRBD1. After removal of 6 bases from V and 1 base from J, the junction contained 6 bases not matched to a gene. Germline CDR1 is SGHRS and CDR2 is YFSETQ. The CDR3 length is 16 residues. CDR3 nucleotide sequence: TGCGCCAGCACCGAACGGACAGGGTCCTATAATTCACCCCTCCACTTT. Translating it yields CASTERTGSYNSPLHF.

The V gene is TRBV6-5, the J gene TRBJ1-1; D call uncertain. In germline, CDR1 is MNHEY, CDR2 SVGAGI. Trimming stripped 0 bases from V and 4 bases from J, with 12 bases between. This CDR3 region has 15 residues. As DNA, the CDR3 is TGTGCCAGCAGTTACTCCCAGGTTGGGCTCACTGAAGCTTTCTTT. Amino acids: CASSYSQVGLTEAFF.

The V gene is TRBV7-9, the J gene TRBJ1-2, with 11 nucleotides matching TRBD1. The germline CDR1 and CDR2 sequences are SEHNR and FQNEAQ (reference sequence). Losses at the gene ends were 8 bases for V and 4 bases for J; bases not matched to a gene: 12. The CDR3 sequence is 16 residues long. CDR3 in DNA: TGTGCCAGCTCCGGGACAGGGGGTATTCCCCCCTATGGCTACACCTTC. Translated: CASSGTGGIPPYGYTF. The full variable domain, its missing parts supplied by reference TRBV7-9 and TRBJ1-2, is DTGVSQNPRHKITKRGQNVTFRCDPISEHNRLYWYRQTLGQGPEFLTYFQNEAQLEKSRLLSDRFSAERPKGSFSTLEIQRTEQGDSAMYLCASSGTGGIPPYGYTFGSGTRLTVV.

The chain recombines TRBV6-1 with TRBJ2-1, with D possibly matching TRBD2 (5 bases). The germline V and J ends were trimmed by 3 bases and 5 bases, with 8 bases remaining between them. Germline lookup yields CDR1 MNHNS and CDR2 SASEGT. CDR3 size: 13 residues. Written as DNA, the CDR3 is TGTGCCAGCAGTGAGGCCGGGAACAATGAGCAGTTCTTC. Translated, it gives CASSEAGNNEQFF.

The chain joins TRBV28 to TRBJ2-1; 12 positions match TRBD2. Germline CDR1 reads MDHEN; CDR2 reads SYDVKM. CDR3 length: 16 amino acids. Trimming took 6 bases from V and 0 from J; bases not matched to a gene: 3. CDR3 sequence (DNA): TGTGCCAGCAGCCGACTAGCGGGAGCCTCCTACAATGAGCAGTTCTTC. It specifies CASSRLAGASYNEQFF.

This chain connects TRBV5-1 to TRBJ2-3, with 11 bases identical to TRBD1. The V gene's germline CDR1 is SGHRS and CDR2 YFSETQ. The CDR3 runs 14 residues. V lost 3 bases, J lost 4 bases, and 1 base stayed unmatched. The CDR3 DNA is TGCGCCAGCAGCTGGACAGGGGGCTCAGATACGCAGTATTTT. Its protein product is CASSWTGGSDTQYF.

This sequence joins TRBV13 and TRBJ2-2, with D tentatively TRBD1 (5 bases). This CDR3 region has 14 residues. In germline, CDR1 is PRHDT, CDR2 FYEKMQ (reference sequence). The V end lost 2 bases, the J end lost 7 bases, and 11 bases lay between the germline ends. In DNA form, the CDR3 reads TGTGCCAGCAGCTTACAGGGATCTCGCGGGGAGCTGTTTTTT. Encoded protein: CASSLQGSRGELFF. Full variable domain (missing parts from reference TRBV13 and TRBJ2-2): AAGVIQSPRHLIKEKRETATLKCYPIPRHDTVYWYQQGPGQDPQFLISFYEKMQSDKGSIPDRFSAQQFSDYHSELNMSSLELGDSALYFCASSLQGSRGELFFGEGSRLTVL.

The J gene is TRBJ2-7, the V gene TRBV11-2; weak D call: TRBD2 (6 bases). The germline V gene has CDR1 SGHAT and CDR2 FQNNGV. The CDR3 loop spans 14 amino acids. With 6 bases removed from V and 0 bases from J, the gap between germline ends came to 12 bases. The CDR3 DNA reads TGTGCCAGCAGGGAGGGCAGGTCCTCCTACGAGCAGTACTTC. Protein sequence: CASREGRSSYEQYF.

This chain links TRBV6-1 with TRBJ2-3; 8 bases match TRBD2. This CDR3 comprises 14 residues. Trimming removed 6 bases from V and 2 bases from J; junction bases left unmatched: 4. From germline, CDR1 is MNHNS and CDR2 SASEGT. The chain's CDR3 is CASRAGVYTDTQYF. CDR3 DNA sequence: TGTGCCAGCAGAGCGGGGGTCTACACAGATACGCAGTATTTT.

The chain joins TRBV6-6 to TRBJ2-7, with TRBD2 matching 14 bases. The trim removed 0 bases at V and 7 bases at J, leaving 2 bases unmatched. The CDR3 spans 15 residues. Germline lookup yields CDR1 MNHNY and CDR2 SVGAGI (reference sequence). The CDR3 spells CASSYSGTSGSEQYF. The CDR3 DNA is TGTGCCAGCAGTTACTCCGGGACTAGCGGGAGTGAGCAGTACTTC.

The CDR3 nucleotides are TGTGCCAGCAGCCAAGAGGTGGCGGGGGGCACAGATACGCAGTATTTT. As protein: CASSQEVAGGTDTQYF. The V call is TRBV4-2, the J call TRBJ2-3; 7 bases fit TRBD2. Germline V gene lookup returns CDR1 LGHNA and CDR2 YNFKEQ. The CDR3 loop spans 16 amino acids. V shed 0 bases and J 1 base; nucleotides not matched to a gene: 4.

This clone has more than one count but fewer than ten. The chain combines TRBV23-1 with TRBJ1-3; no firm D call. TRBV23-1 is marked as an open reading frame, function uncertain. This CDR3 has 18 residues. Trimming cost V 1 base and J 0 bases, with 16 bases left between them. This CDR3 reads CASSQFVTREASGNTIYF. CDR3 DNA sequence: TGCGCCAGCAGTCAATTTGTAACACGGGAGGCCTCTGGAAACACCATATATTTT.

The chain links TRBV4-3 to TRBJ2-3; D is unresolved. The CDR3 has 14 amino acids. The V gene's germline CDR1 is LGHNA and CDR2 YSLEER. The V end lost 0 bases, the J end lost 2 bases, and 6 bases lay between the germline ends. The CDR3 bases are TGCGCCAGCAGCCAAGACCCCTACACAGATACGCAGTATTTT. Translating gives CASSQDPYTDTQYF.

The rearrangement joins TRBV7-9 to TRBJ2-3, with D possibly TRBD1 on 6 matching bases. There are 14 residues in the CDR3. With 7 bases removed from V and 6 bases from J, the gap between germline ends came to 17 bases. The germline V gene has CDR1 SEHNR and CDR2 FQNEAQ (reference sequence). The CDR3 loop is CASTMGAVVDTQYF. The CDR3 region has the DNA TGTGCCAGCACCATGGGGGCAGTAGTGGATACGCAGTATTTT.

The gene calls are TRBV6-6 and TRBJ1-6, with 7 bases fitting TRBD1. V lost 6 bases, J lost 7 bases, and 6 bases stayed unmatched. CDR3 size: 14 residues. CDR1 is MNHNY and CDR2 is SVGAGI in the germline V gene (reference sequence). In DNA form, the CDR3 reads TGTGCCAGCAGGACAGGGATACGGAATTCACCCCTCCACTTT. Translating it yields CASRTGIRNSPLHF.

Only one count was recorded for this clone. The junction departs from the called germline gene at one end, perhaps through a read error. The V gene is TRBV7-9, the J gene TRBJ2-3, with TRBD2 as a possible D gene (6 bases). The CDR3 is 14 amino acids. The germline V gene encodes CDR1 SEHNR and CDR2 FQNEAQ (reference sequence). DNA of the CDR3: TGTTCCAGCAGCACCGGGGGAAGCACAGATACGCAGTATTTT. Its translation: CSSSTGGSTDTQYF.

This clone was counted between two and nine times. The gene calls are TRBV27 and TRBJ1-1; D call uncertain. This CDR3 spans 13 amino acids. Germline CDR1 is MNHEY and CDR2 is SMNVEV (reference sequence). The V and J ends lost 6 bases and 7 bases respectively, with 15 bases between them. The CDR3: CASRRTPQNEAFF. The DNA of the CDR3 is TGTGCCAGCAGACGGACTCCCCAGAATGAAGCTTTCTTT.

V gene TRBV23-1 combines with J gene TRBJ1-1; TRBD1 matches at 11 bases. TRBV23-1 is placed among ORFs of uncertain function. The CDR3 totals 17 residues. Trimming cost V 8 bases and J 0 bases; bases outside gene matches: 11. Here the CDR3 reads CASAPGQGGLMNTEAFF. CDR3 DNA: TGCGCCAGCGCACCGGGACAGGGGGGACTAATGAACACTGAAGCTTTCTTT.

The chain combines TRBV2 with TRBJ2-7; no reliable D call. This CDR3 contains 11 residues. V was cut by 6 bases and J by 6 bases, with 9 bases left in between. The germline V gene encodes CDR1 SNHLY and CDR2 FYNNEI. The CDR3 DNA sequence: TGTGCCAGCAGACTCCTACCCGAGCAGTACTTC. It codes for CASRLLPEQYF.

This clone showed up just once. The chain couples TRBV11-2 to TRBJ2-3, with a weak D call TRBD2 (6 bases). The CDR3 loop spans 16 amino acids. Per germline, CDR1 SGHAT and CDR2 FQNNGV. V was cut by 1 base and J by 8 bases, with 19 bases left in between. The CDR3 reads CASSLAGGVAESTQYF. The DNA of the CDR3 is TGTGCCAGCAGCTTAGCAGGCGGGGTGGCCGAGAGTACGCAGTATTTT.